Listed below are T cell receptor beta chains from one sample, sequenced in a study of blood T cell repertoires in COVID-19. This table comes from immunoSEQ multiplex PCR, and its TCRdb copy is limited to in-frame clones, with some not included. The table shows some 210,000 clones, with 81% occurring only once. The sequencing input was PBMCs or T cells enriched from blood (not recorded which). All receptors derive from a woman in her forties or fifties with acute COVID-19. CDR3s include the opening cysteine and the closing phenylalanine or tryptophan. Each record gives: clone size, V gene, D gene, J gene, CDR3 DNA, CDR3 protein. D genes are given only for firm matches. Expanded clones get a size class; other rows say once, few or many, or leave the size out.

>.|TRBV28|.|TRBJ1-5
TGTGCCAGCAGGTTCCGACATCTTCAGCCCCAGCATTTT
CASRFRHLQPQHF
>.|TRBV4-3|TRBD1|TRBJ2-7
TGCGCCAGCAGCCAAGATTGGCAGGGGGCCTACGAGCAGTACTTC
CASSQDWQGAYEQYF
>.|TRBV11-2|.|TRBJ2-2
TGTGCCAGCAGCCCTCCTCTATGGTCCGGGGAGCTGTTTTTT
CASSPPLWSGELFF
>.|TRBV2|TRBD2|TRBJ2-5
TGTGCCAGCAGTGTTACACTAGCGGGAGAGACCCAGTACTTC
CASSVTLAGETQYF
>.|TRBV7-9|.|TRBJ1-2
TGTGCCAGCAGCTTAGTGTTGCAGCAGGGGGGCTACACCTTC
CASSLVLQQGGYTF
>.|TRBV18|TRBD1|TRBJ1-2
TGTGCCAGCTCCGCCGGACAGGGAGGCAACTATGGCTACACCTTC
CASSAGQGGNYGYTF
>.|TRBV12-3/TRBV12-4|.|TRBJ1-4
TGTGCCAGCAGTCTCGCCAGGGAAAAACTGTTTTTT
CASSLAREKLFF
>.|TRBV28|.|TRBJ1-5
TGTGCCAGCAGTTTCCGGCAGCCCCAGCATTTT
CASSFRQPQHF
>.|TRBV27|.|TRBJ1-1
TGTGCCAGCAGTTTCGCCGGGGACACTGAAGCTTTCTTT
CASSFAGDTEAFF
>.|TRBV19|TRBD1|TRBJ1-2
TGTGCCAGTAGTGACAGGGTAGAAGGCTACACCTTC
CASSDRVEGYTF
>.|TRBV5-1|.|TRBJ2-3
TGCGCCAGCAGTCGTGCGGGGACCACAGATACGCAGTATTTT
CASSRAGTTDTQYF
>.|TRBV6-5|TRBD1|TRBJ2-7
TGTGCCAGTAGTCGGACAGGTACACCTGGCGAGCAGTACTTC
CASSRTGTPGEQYF
>.|TRBV7-9|TRBD2|TRBJ2-5
TGTGCCAGCAGCACACGACTAGCGGGCGGGGGAGAAGAGACCCAGTACTTC
CASSTRLAGGGEETQYF
>.|TRBV28|.|TRBJ1-2
TGTGCCAGCAGTTTAATCGGGACTCAGGGATATGGCTACACCTTC
CASSLIGTQGYGYTF
>few|TRBV19|.|TRBJ1-1
TGTGCCAGTAGAGACAGGTTGAACACTGAAGCTTTCTTT
CASRDRLNTEAFF
>.|TRBV5-1|TRBD1|TRBJ2-5
TGCGCCAGCAGCCGGGGACAGATCCAAGAGACCCAGTACTTC
CASSRGQIQETQYF
>.|TRBV19|.|TRBJ2-6
TGTGCCAGTAAGGCGGGACAGTCTGGGGCCAACGTCCTGACTTTC
CASKAGQSGANVLTF
>.|TRBV5-8|TRBD2|TRBJ2-1
TGTGCCAGCAGCTTTTTGAGTAGCGGGAGGGAAAATGAGCAGTTCTTC
CASSFLSSGRENEQFF
>.|TRBV6-2/TRBV6-3|.|TRBJ1-4
TGTGCCAGCAGTGGGACTCATTGGGGTGAAAAACTGTTTTTT
CASSGTHWGEKLFF
>.|TRBV4-3|TRBD1|TRBJ1-6
TGCGCCAGCAGCCAAGATGGGACAGGGGGACTTAATTCACCCCTCCACTTT
CASSQDGTGGLNSPLHF
>.|TRBV29-1|.|TRBJ1-2
TGCAGCGTTGCAGCACTCGGGGGCTACACCTTC
CSVAALGGYTF
>.|TRBV7-8|.|TRBJ2-7
TGTGCCAGCAGGATGGGGGGGGGCCCGTACGAGCAGTACTTC
CASRMGGGPYEQYF
>.|TRBV28|.|TRBJ2-5
TGTGCCAGCAGGGCCGTCGGACACCTCTTCCAAGAGACCCAGTACTTC
CASRAVGHLFQETQYF
>.|TRBV7-2|TRBD1|TRBJ2-5
TGTGCCAGCAGCTTAGTACGGACAGGGGTGGAGACCCAGTACTTC
CASSLVRTGVETQYF
>once|TRBV19|TRBD1|TRBJ1-5
TGTGCCAGTAGTAGCCTCCGGGACAGTTATAGCAATCAGCCCCAGCATTTT
CASSSLRDSYSNQPQHF
>.|TRBV18|TRBD2|TRBJ2-7
TGTGCCAGCTCACCACCGCAGCGGGAGGGGTACGAGCAGTACTTC
CASSPPQREGYEQYF
>.|TRBV3-1/TRBV3-2|.|TRBJ1-2
TGTGCCAGCAGCCAAGAGTTAACCGGACAGTTCTATGGCTACACCTTC
CASSQELTGQFYGYTF
>.|TRBV18|TRBD1|TRBJ2-2
TGTGCCAGCTCACCATCCCCGGGACAGGGTCCCGGGGAGCTGTTTTTT
CASSPSPGQGPGELFF
>.|TRBV3-1/TRBV3-2|TRBD1|TRBJ1-2
TGTGCCAGCAGCCAAGCAGACAGGGGTCTGAACACCTTC
CASSQADRGLNTF
>.|TRBV2|TRBD1|TRBJ1-1
TGTGCCAGCAATACAGGGGCCGGCACTGAAGCTTTCTTT
CASNTGAGTEAFF
>few|TRBV7-2|TRBD1|TRBJ1-4
TGTGCCAGCAGCTTAGCTACAGGGGGAGCAACTAATGAAAAACTGTTTTTT
CASSLATGGATNEKLFF
>.|TRBV7-2|TRBD2|TRBJ2-7
TGTGCCAGCAGAACTAGCGGGGGGGCCCTCGAGCAGTACTTC
CASRTSGGALEQYF
>.|TRBV9|.|TRBJ1-3
TGTGCCAGCAGCGCCTCAACCAGGGGTTTGGCGACTGGAAACACCATATATTTT
CASSASTRGLATGNTIYF
>.|TRBV3-1/TRBV3-2|.|TRBJ2-3
TGTGCCAGCAGTCCAACCTACACAGATACGCAGTATTTT
CASSPTYTDTQYF
>once|TRBV4-1|TRBD2|TRBJ2-3
TGCGCCAGCAGCCAAGATAGCGCGGGAGGGCGGGAGCAGTATTTT
CASSQDSAGGREQYF
>once|TRBV7-9|.|TRBJ2-7
TGTGCCAGCAGCTTAGTAGGGCAGCAGGGGCAACGGTACGAGCAGTACTTC
CASSLVGQQGQRYEQYF
>once|TRBV3-1/TRBV3-2|.|TRBJ2-4
TGTGCCAGCAGCCAAGATGTAGGGAGGGCCAAAAACATTCAGTACTTC
CASSQDVGRAKNIQYF
>.|TRBV27|TRBD2|TRBJ2-7
TGTGCCAGCAGTCCCTCGCCGGGCGGGAGATTCCACGAGCAGTACTTC
CASSPSPGGRFHEQYF
>.|TRBV18|TRBD1|TRBJ1-2
TGTGCCAGCTCACCAAATGGGACAGGGGGACTATATGGCTACACCTTC
CASSPNGTGGLYGYTF
>.|TRBV7-2|TRBD1|TRBJ1-5
TGTGCCAGCAGCTTAGCTACAGGGGGACGCAATCAGCCCCAGCATTTT
CASSLATGGRNQPQHF
>.|TRBV19|.|TRBJ1-3
TGTGCCAGTAGTGCCACGGGGTTGGAGACGGTCTCTGGAAACACCATATATTTT
CASSATGLETVSGNTIYF
>.|TRBV15|.|TRBJ1-2
TGTGCCACCAGCAGAGAGGATACAGGCACCTATGGCTACACCTTC
CATSREDTGTYGYTF
>.|TRBV5-1|TRBD1|TRBJ1-4
TGCGCCAGCAGTACGGGACAGTTGAATGAAAAACTGTTTTTT
CASSTGQLNEKLFF
>.|TRBV2|TRBD1|TRBJ1-2
TGTGCCAGCAGTGGGGGGGACAGCCTCTATGGCTACACCTTC
CASSGGDSLYGYTF
>.|TRBV19|.|TRBJ2-4
TGTGCCAGCGCCAGGGGGGAGGCCCTAGCCAAAAACATTCAGTACTTC
CASARGEALAKNIQYF
>.|TRBV28|TRBD1|TRBJ2-7
TGTGCCAGCAGGGGGGGACAGGGGGTACCCTACGAGCAGTACTTC
CASRGGQGVPYEQYF
>.|TRBV30|TRBD2|TRBJ2-2
TGTGCCTGGAGTCCTCTAGCGGGAGCCGCCGGGGAGCTGTTTTTT
CAWSPLAGAAGELFF
>.|TRBV10-3|TRBD2|TRBJ2-5
TGTGCCATCAGTGAGCAACTAGCGGGAGACGAGTACTTC
CAISEQLAGDEYF
>.|TRBV2|TRBD1|TRBJ1-1
TGTGCCAGCAGTGATGGGGTTTGGACAGGGCGATTACCGTTCATGAACACTGAAGCTTTCTTT
CASSDGVWTGRLPFMNTEAFF
>.|TRBV6-2/TRBV6-3|.|TRBJ1-2
TGTGCCAGCAGTTACAGAGTGTATGGCTACACCTTC
CASSYRVYGYTF
>.|TRBV6-6|TRBD2|TRBJ2-1
TGTGCCAGCAGCCCTAGCGGGAGTATGTCCTACAATGAGCAGTTCTTC
CASSPSGSMSYNEQFF
>few|TRBV5-6|.|TRBJ2-5
TGTGCCAGCAGCTTGATCTTTAAAGAGACCCAGTACTTC
CASSLIFKETQYF
>.|TRBV28|.|TRBJ1-2
TGTGCCAGCAGTTTTACGGATCGAACTAATGGCTACACCTTC
CASSFTDRTNGYTF
>.|TRBV30|.|TRBJ1-2
TGTGCCTGGAGGGGCAGCAACTATGGCTACACCTTC
CAWRGSNYGYTF
>.|TRBV9|TRBD1|TRBJ2-1
TGTGCCAGCAGCCCCCGGACAGGGGACTATCGTGATGGATATTACAATGAGCAGTTCTTC
CASSPRTGDYRDGYYNEQFF
>few|TRBV19|.|TRBJ1-4
TGTGCCAGTAGTCCTAGAGGGAGTGAAAAACTGTTTTTT
CASSPRGSEKLFF
>.|TRBV2|TRBD2|TRBJ2-7
TGTGCCAGCAGGGGGAGGGGAGCGGGAGGGCCGGTAACGAGTAGCTACGAGCAGTACTTC
CASRGRGAGGPVTSSYEQYF
>.|TRBV7-2|.|TRBJ2-1
TGTGCCAGCAGCTTAGCGTGGGCCTCCTACAATGAGCAGTTCTTC
CASSLAWASYNEQFF
>once|TRBV2|TRBD2|TRBJ2-3
TGTGCCAGCAGTGGGTTCATGGGGATAGCGGGGGTCCCAGATACGCAGTATTTT
CASSGFMGIAGVPDTQYF